The 22 T cell receptor beta chains reported below all come from one sample, sequenced in a study of T cell responses to AZD1222 COVID-19 vaccine. Data came from immunoSEQ multiplex PCR; TCRdb stores just in-frame clones and leaves some out. The table lists around 180,000 clones, about 86% of them singletons. Sequences were derived from peripheral blood, sampled on day 0 of AZD1222 vaccination. The receptors were gathered from an adult in good health.

V gene TRBV7-3 combines with J gene TRBJ1-6; D not certain. V lost 2 bases, J lost 8 bases, and 10 bases lay in between. Germline CDR1 and CDR2: SGHTA and FQGTGA. The CDR3 has 14 residues. CDR3 nucleotides: TGTGCCAGCAGCTTAGGTTTGGGATATTCACCCCTCCACTTT. It translates to CASSLGLGYSPLHF.

This clone appeared a single time. V gene TRBV4-2 combines with J gene TRBJ1-1; D call uncertain. V dropped 3 bases and J dropped 3 bases, with 23 bases sitting between them. The V gene's germline CDR1 is LGHNA and CDR2 YNFKEQ. This CDR3 is 18 amino acids long. Here the CDR3 reads CASSHWVTLMAGDTEAFF. CDR3 in DNA: TGTGCCAGCAGCCACTGGGTCACCCTAATGGCCGGGGACACTGAAGCTTTCTTT.

This chain uses TRBV3-1 (or the pseudogene TRBV3-2) with TRBJ2-1; a weak D match, TRBD1 (6 bases). Trimming removed 4 bases from V and 9 bases from J, with 16 bases in between. Germline V gene sequence: CDR1 LGHDT, CDR2 YNNKEL (reference sequence). The CDR3 has 14 amino acids. The CDR3 loop reads CASSPGTTQGEQFF. CDR3 sequence (DNA): TGTGCCAGCAGCCCCGGGACAACACAGGGTGAGCAGTTCTTC.

This rearrangement joins TRBV5-1 to TRBJ2-7; TRBD2 aligns across 7 bases. This CDR3 contains 14 residues. The germline V gene has CDR1 SGHRS and CDR2 YFSETQ. After removal of 3 bases from V and 0 bases from J, the junction contained 3 bases not matched to a gene. CDR3 bases: TGCGCCAGCAGCTGGGGGGGTAGCTCCTACGAGCAGTACTTC. It translates to CASSWGGSSYEQYF. The variable domain in full, completed from reference TRBV5-1 and TRBJ2-7, reads KAGVTQTPRYLIKTRGQQVTLSCSPISGHRSVSWYQQTPGQGLQFLFEYFSETQRNKGNFPGRFSGRQFSNSRSEMNVSTLELGDSALYLCASSWGGSSYEQYFGPGTRLTVT.

Here the CDR3 DNA reads TGTGCCAGCAGTGAAAGCTGGGGGGATTCCTCTGGAAACACCATATATTTT. Protein product: CASSESWGDSSGNTIYF. The chain carries TRBV6-1 and TRBJ1-3; possibly TRBD1 for D (5 bases). Between the trimmed V and J ends, which lost 2 bases and 0 bases, there was a span of 14 bases. This CDR3 spans 17 amino acids. Germline V gene lookup returns CDR1 MNHNS and CDR2 SASEGT.

J is TRBJ1-3 and V is TRBV19, with 9 bases fitting TRBD1. CDR1 LNHDA and CDR2 SQIVND come from the germline V gene (reference sequence). Trimming at V came to 8 bases and at J to 4 bases, leaving 9 bases not matched to a gene. The CDR3 runs to 15 residues. The CDR3 loop reads CASYPGQGVGNTIYF. The CDR3 DNA is TGTGCCAGTTACCCGGGACAGGGCGTCGGAAACACCATATATTTT.

The V call is TRBV27, the J call TRBJ1-4; TRBD1 might be the D (6 bases). V was trimmed by 11 bases and J by 0 bases, leaving 16 bases between them. Germline V CDR1 and CDR2: MNHEY, SMNVEV (reference sequence). The CDR3 sequence is 15 residues long. CDR3 coding DNA: TGTGCCGCCCGAAGGGGGAGGGCAACTAATGAAAAACTGTTTTTT. Translated: CAARRGRATNEKLFF.

This sequence joins TRBV3-1 (or the pseudogene TRBV3-2) and TRBJ2-1; possibly TRBD1 for D (6 bases). CDR1 is LGHDT and CDR2 is YNNKEL in the germline V gene (reference sequence). This CDR3 is built from 15 residues. The V gene lost 3 bases and the J gene lost 5 bases, with 14 bases spanning the gap. The CDR3 sequence is CASSQMTGPHNEQFF. Here the CDR3 DNA reads TGTGCCAGCAGCCAGATGACAGGCCCCCACAATGAGCAGTTCTTC.

The chain combines TRBV27 with TRBJ1-2; 7 nucleotides line up with TRBD1. The CDR3 is made up of 15 amino acids. Germline V gene sequence: CDR1 MNHEY, CDR2 SMNVEV (reference sequence). The trim removed 5 bases at V and 4 bases at J, leaving 10 bases unmatched. CDR3 protein: CASSPRQGGGYGYTF. The CDR3 DNA sequence: TGTGCCAGCAGTCCCCGACAGGGCGGCGGCTATGGCTACACCTTC.

The CDR3 protein is CASSRPGLIGETQYF. DNA of the CDR3: TGCGCCAGCAGCCGACCGGGCCTTATAGGGGAGACCCAGTACTTC. The V gene is TRBV5-1, the J gene TRBJ2-5; D ambiguous. Germline CDR1 SGHRS, CDR2 YFSETQ. The V end lost 4 bases, the J end lost 5 bases, and 18 bases lay between the germline ends. The CDR3 spans 15 residues.

The chain joins TRBV7-2 to TRBJ2-3; TRBD2 is a possible D gene (7 bases). This CDR3 is 16 amino acids long. Germline CDR1 and CDR2: SGHTA and FQGNSA. Trimming stripped 5 bases from V and 2 bases from J, with 17 bases between. The CDR3 protein is CASSNGGAILTDTQYF. CDR3 coding DNA: TGTGCCAGCAGCAATGGGGGGGCAATCCTCACAGATACGCAGTATTTT.

This clone showed up just once. The chain links TRBV24-1 to TRBJ2-7; D is perhaps TRBD1 (6 bases). Germline assignment: CDR1 KGHDR and CDR2 SFDVKD. The CDR3 spans 13 residues. Trimming took 5 bases from V and 5 from J, leaving 12 bases between them. The CDR3 bases are TGTGCCACCAGTGCGGCTACAGGGAACGAGCAGTACTTC. Translation: CATSAATGNEQYF.

This chain joins TRBV24-1 and TRBJ2-2; 7 positions agree with TRBD1. J gave up 4 bases and V 8 bases, and 12 bases lay outside the gene matches. Germline assignment: CDR1 KGHDR and CDR2 SFDVKD. This CDR3 comprises 16 residues. The CDR3 bases are TGTGCCACCACTCACAGGGGTAGTCTGCTCACCGGGGAGCTGTTTTTT. This sequence encodes CATTHRGSLLTGELFF.

Written as DNA, the CDR3 is TGTGCCAGCAGTTACGGGGGGAACACCGGGGAGCTGTTTTTT. Translating gives CASSYGGNTGELFF. V is TRBV6-2 or TRBV6-3 and J is TRBJ2-2; D may be TRBD1 or TRBD2 (5 bases each). Per germline, CDR1 MNHEY and CDR2 SVGEGT. This CDR3 region has 14 residues. V was trimmed by 2 bases and J by 1 base, leaving 5 bases between them.

This clone was detected a few times. This chain connects TRBV25-1 to TRBJ1-2; D perhaps matches TRBD1 (5 bases). V gave up 4 bases and J gave up 5 bases, with 17 bases separating them. CDR1 MGHDK and CDR2 SYGVNS come from the germline V gene. This CDR3 has 15 amino acids. CDR3 in DNA: TGTGCCAGCAGTGGAGGGGCGCAGACGAGGTATGGCTACACCTTC. The encoded protein is CASSGGAQTRYGYTF.

This chain links TRBV7-9 with TRBJ1-3; no clear D gene. Per germline, CDR1 SEHNR and CDR2 FQNEAQ (reference sequence). The CDR3 totals 15 residues. The V and J ends lost 5 bases and 6 bases respectively, with 17 bases between them. The CDR3 reads CASSPEGARANTIYF. For the CDR3, the DNA is TGTGCCAGCAGCCCGGAAGGAGCTCGCGCAAACACCATATATTTT.

This chain joins TRBV2 and TRBJ1-6, with D perhaps matching TRBD1 (5 bases). Germline CDR1 reads SNHLY; CDR2 reads FYNNEI. CDR3 size: 15 residues. V lost 2 bases, J lost 9 bases, and 14 bases lay in between. The CDR3 DNA is TGTGCCAGCAGTGAATCTGAGGGGAGTATTTCACCCCTCCACTTT. Its translation: CASSESEGSISPLHF.

This clone was picked up one time. V gene TRBV6-5 combines with J gene TRBJ1-6; 9 bases agree with TRBD1. CDR3 size: 15 residues. With 0 bases clipped from V and 10 bases from J, the junction kept 4 bases outside the gene matches. In germline, CDR1 is MNHEY, CDR2 SVGAGI. CDR3 DNA sequence: TGTGCCAGCAGTTACTCCAACAGGGGGCCCTCACCCCTCCACTTT. It translates to CASSYSNRGPSPLHF.

The V gene is TRBV7-3, the J gene TRBJ1-1, with D possibly matching TRBD1 (5 bases). V shed 5 bases and J shed 5 bases, with 18 bases lying between them. This CDR3 has 15 amino acids. The germline V gene encodes CDR1 SGHTA and CDR2 FQGTGA. In DNA, the CDR3 is TGTGCCAGCAGCCCCTCGGGATCTGGGGGGACTGAAGCTTTCTTT. Translating gives CASSPSGSGGTEAFF.

The chain uses TRBV3-1 (or the pseudogene TRBV3-2) and TRBJ2-1, with 10 bases aligning to TRBD1. The CDR3 contains 15 residues. Germline V gives CDR1 LGHDT, CDR2 YNNKEL (reference sequence). J was trimmed by 3 bases and V by 5 bases; bases with no gene match: 4. In DNA, the CDR3 is TGTGCCAGCAGCGACAGGACAGGGGGCTACAATGAGCAGTTCTTC. It specifies CASSDRTGGYNEQFF.

This clone was recorded once. The chain combines TRBV5-6 with TRBJ1-6; unclear D gene. The CDR3 is 16 amino acids. V lost 0 bases, J lost 0 bases, and 7 bases lay in between. Germline V CDR1 and CDR2: SGHDT, YYEEEE. CDR3 amino acids: CASSLGHSSYNSPLHF. CDR3 DNA sequence: TGTGCCAGCAGCTTGGGGCACTCCTCCTATAATTCACCCCTCCACTTT.

This clone showed up just a few times. The J gene is TRBJ1-6, the V gene TRBV28; 11 positions match TRBD1. Trimming took 3 bases from V and 10 from J; bases not matched to a gene: 11. Germline V gene data show CDR1 as MDHEN and CDR2 as SYDVKM. CDR3 length equals 17 residues. For the CDR3, the DNA is TGTGCCAGCAGTTTCGGTGCTCGGACAGGGGGCGGGTCACCCCTCCACTTT. It is translated as CASSFGARTGGGSPLHF.